A single sample gave rise to the 9 T cell receptor beta chains below, sequenced in a study of blood T cell repertoires in COVID-19. The assay was immunoSEQ multiplex PCR, and TCRdb's table has in-frame clones only and misses some. The sample holds just over 150,000 clones, roughly 80% seen once. The source material was peripheral blood. The receptors were sampled from a woman between 35 and 50 years old with COVID-19, enrolled during active disease.

V gene TRBV20-1 combines with J gene TRBJ2-4; D possibly corresponds to TRBD2 (5 bases). There are 15 residues in the CDR3. Germline CDR1 DFQATT, CDR2 SNEGSKA (reference sequence). The V end was cut by 3 bases, the J end by 8 bases, with 20 bases between. CDR3 residues: CSASRIKRIEDIQYF. CDR3 sequence (DNA): TGCAGTGCTAGTCGGATTAAGCGGATCGAAGACATTCAGTACTTC.

The chain joins TRBV27 to TRBJ2-7; 8 bases match TRBD1. Germline loops: CDR1 MNHEY, CDR2 SMNVEV (reference sequence). V dropped 8 bases and J dropped 5; count of bases not matched to a gene: 8. The CDR3 length is 13 residues. The CDR3 is CASGTDRGHEQYF. The CDR3 DNA sequence: TGTGCCAGCGGGACCGACAGGGGCCACGAGCAGTACTTC.

This clone appeared a few times. The rearrangement joins TRBV10-3 to TRBJ1-2, with a possible D match to TRBD1 (5 bases). CDR1 ENHRY and CDR2 SYGVKD come from the germline V gene. V dropped 7 bases and J dropped 7 bases, with 13 bases sitting between them. The CDR3 length is 12 residues. CDR3 sequence reads: CAINSGSGGYTF. The CDR3, as DNA: TGTGCCATCAACTCAGGGTCGGGTGGCTACACCTTC.

This clone has only a few counts. The V gene is TRBV6-4, the J gene TRBJ1-6, with TRBD1 identical over 8 bases. Trimming took 6 bases from V and 13 from J; bases not matched to a gene: 8. Germline V gives CDR1 MRHNA, CDR2 SNTAGT. This CDR3 has 13 amino acids. CDR3 in DNA: TGTGCCAGCAGCCCAGACAGGGGAGGTCCCCTCCACTTT. Translating gives CASSPDRGGPLHF.

V usage is TRBV19 and J usage is TRBJ1-2, with TRBD1 matching over 9 bases. The germline V gene encodes CDR1 LNHDA and CDR2 SQIVND (reference sequence). After removal of 6 bases from V and 4 bases from J, the junction contained 12 bases not matched to a gene. The CDR3 consists of 16 residues. The CDR3 sequence is CASSPRPGQGSYGYTF. The CDR3, as DNA: TGTGCCAGTAGCCCCAGACCGGGACAGGGTAGCTATGGCTACACCTTC. Supplemented by reference TRBV19 and TRBJ1-2, the full variable domain reads DGGITQSPKYLFRKEGQNVTLSCEQNLNHDAMYWYRQDPGQGLRLIYYSQIVNDFQKGDIAEGYSVSREKKESFPLTVTSAQKNPTAFYLCASSPRPGQGSYGYTFGSGTRLTVV.

The rearrangement joins TRBV11-3 to TRBJ2-3; maybe TRBD1 (5 bases). The ends were cut back, 4 bases at V and 4 bases at J, with 21 bases in the middle. There are 17 residues in the CDR3. CDR1 and CDR2 from the germline V gene are SGHNT and YENEEA. CDR3 in amino acids: CASSSQTDSAGADTQYF. CDR3 coding DNA: TGTGCCAGCAGCTCGCAGACAGACAGCGCCGGCGCAGATACGCAGTATTTT.

CDR3 region: CASSYRVSQPQHF. The CDR3 DNA is TGTGCCAGCAGTTACCGGGTTAGTCAGCCCCAGCATTTT. The V and J genes are TRBV6-6 and TRBJ1-5; D gene ambiguous. Trimming took 2 bases from V and 6 from J, leaving 8 bases between them. The length of the CDR3 is 13 residues. Per germline, CDR1 MNHNY and CDR2 SVGAGI (reference sequence).

This clone was seen a few times. The chain carries TRBV7-2 and TRBJ2-7; TRBD2 agrees at 12 bases. The trim removed 4 bases at V and 1 base at J, leaving 2 bases unmatched. The CDR3 consists of 15 residues. Germline V CDR1 and CDR2: SGHTA, FQGNSA. The CDR3 DNA reads as TGTGCCAGCAGCTATACTAGCGGGGGGTCCTACGAGCAGTACTTC. This codes for CASSYTSGGSYEQYF.

This clone was observed a single time. The CDR3: CASSPWGDLNTEAFF. In nucleotides, the CDR3 is TGCGCCAGCAGCCCGTGGGGGGATTTGAACACTGAAGCTTTCTTT. The chain is built from TRBV4-1 and TRBJ1-1, with D possibly matching TRBD1 (5 bases). Looked up from germline, CDR1 is MGHRA and CDR2 is YSYEKL. The germline V and J ends were trimmed by 4 bases and 0 bases, with 12 bases remaining between them. The CDR3 has 15 residues.